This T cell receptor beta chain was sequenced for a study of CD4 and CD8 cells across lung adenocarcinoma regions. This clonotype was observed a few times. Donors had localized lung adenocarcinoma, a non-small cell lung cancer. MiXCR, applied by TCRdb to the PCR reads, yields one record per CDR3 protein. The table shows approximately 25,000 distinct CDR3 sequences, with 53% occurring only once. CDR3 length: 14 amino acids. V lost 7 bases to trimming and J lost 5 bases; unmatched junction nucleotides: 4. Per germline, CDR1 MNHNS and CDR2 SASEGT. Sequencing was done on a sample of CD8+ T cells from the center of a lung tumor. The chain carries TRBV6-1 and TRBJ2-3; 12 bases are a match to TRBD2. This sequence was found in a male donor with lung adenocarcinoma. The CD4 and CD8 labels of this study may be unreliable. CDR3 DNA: TGTGCCAGCACTCTAGCGGGAGGGGGAGATACGCAGTATTTT. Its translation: CASTLAGGGDTQYF.